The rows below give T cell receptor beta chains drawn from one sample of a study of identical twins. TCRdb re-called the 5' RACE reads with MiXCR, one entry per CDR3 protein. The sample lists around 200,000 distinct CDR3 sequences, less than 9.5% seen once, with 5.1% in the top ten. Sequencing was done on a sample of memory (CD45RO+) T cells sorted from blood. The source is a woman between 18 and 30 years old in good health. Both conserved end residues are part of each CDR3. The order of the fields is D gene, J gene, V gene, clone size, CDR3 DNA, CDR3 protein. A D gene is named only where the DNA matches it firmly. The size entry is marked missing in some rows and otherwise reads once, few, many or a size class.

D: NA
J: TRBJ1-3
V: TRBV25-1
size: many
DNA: TGTGCCAGCAGTGCAGGGGACACCATATATTTT
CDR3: CASSAGDTIYF

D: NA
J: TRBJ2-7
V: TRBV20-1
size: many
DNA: TGCAGTGCTAGAAAGAGGGGTCCGGCGGGTTACGAGCAGTACTTC
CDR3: CSARKRGPAGYEQYF

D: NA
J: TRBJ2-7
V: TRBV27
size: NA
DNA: TGTGCCAGCAGTTTGAGGGAAGACTACGAGCAGTACTTC
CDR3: CASSLREDYEQYF

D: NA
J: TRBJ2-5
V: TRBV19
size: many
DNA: TGTGCCAGTAAAAGGTCAGAAACTGGGACCCAGTACTTC
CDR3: CASKRSETGTQYF

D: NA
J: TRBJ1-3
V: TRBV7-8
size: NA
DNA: TGTGCCAGCAGTTTTGACATACCCTCTGGAAACACCATATATTTT
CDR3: CASSFDIPSGNTIYF

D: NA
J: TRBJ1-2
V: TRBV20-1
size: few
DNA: TGCAGTACTCCATCCACAGATAACTATGGCTACACCTTC
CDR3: CSTPSTDNYGYTF

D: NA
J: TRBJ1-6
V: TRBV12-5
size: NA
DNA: TGTGCTAGTGGGGGCAGGGATAGGTCACCCCTCCACTTT
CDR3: CASGGRDRSPLHF

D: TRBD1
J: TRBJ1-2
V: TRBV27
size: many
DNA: TGTGCCAGCAGTCATCTTCAGGGGGCGAGGACCTTC
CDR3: CASSHLQGARTF

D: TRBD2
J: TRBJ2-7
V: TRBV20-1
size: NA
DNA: TGCAGTGCTAGAGATCCCGTAGCGGGGATCGACGAGCAGTACTTC
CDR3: CSARDPVAGIDEQYF

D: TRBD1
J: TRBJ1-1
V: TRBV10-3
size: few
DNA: TGTGCCATCGGGGGACAGGGTAACACTGAAGCTTTCTTT
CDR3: CAIGGQGNTEAFF

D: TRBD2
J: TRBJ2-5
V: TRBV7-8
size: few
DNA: TGTGCCAGCAGCCGCTGGGGACTACAAGAGACCCAGTACTTC
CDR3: CASSRWGLQETQYF

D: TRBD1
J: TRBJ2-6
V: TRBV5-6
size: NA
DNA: TGTGCCAGCAGCTGGACAGGGGGGTTTGGGGCCAACGTCCTGACTTTC
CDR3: CASSWTGGFGANVLTF

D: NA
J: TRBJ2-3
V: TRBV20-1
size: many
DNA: TGCAGTGCTAGAGTTGGGGGCGGGCAGACGCAGTATTTT
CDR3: CSARVGGGQTQYF

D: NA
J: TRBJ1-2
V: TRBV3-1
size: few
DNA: TGTGCCAGCAGCCAAGTCCAGGAATATGGCTACACCTTC
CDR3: CASSQVQEYGYTF

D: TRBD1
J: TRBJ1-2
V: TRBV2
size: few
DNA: TGTGCCAGCAGTGCACCCCCGGGACAGGGCCCATCGCTTAACTATGGCTACACCTTC
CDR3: CASSAPPGQGPSLNYGYTF

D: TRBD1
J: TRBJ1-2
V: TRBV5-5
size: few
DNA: TGTGCCAGCAGCTTATATGATGGGACAGGTGGCTACACCTTC
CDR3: CASSLYDGTGGYTF

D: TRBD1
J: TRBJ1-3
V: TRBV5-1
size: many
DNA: TGCGCCAGCAGCTTGGGGACAGGGGCTGGAAACACCATATATTTT
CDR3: CASSLGTGAGNTIYF

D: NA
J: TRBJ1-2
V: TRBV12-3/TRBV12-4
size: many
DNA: TGTGCCAGCAGTTCCGGACGGAAATCAAACTATGGCTACACCTTC
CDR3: CASSSGRKSNYGYTF

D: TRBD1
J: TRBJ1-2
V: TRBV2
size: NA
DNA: TGTGCCAGCAGTGGAACAGGGGGCGCGAATGGCTACACCTTC
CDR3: CASSGTGGANGYTF

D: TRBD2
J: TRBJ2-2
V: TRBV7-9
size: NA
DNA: TGTGCCAGCAGCTTAGCCAGCGGGGGCCTGAGGACCGGGGAGCTGTTTTTT
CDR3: CASSLASGGLRTGELFF

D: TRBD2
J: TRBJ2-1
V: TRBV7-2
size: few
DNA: TGTGCCAGCAGCTTAGCGTCTAGCGGGAGGAGGAATGAGCAGTTCTTC
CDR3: CASSLASSGRRNEQFF

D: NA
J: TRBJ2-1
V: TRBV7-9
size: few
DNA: TGTGCCAGCAGCTTAAGCGATAGGAATGAGCAGTTCTTC
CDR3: CASSLSDRNEQFF

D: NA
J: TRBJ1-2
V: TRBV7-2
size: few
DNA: TGTGCCAGCAGCTTTTCAGGGGATGGCTACACCTTC
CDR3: CASSFSGDGYTF

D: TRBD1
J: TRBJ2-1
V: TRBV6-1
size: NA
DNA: TGTGCCAGCAGCCTACAAGGGGGCCGTGAGCAGTTCTTC
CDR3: CASSLQGGREQFF

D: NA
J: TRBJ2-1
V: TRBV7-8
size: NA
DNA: TGTGCCAGCAGCTTAATCGACAGGATCCGGCACAAGAACAATGAGCAGTTCTTC
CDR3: CASSLIDRIRHKNNEQFF

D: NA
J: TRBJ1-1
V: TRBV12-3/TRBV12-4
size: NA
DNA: TGTGCCAGCAGTTTAACAGGGATCATGAACACTGAAGCTTTCTTT
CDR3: CASSLTGIMNTEAFF

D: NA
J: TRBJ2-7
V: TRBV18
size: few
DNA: TGTGCCAGCTCACCAGAACACCTCGAGCAGTACTTC
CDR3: CASSPEHLEQYF

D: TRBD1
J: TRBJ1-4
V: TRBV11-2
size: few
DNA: TGTGCCAGCAGCCAGGGGGTTGCGACTAATGAAAAACTGTTTTTT
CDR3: CASSQGVATNEKLFF

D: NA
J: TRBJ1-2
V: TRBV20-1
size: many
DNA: TGCAGTGCTGAGACGACCGACGAGGCGGGCTATGGCTACACCTTC
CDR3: CSAETTDEAGYGYTF

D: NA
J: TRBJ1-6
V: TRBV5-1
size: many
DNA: TGCGCCAGCAGCTCATTCGGGACGGAGGATTCACCCCTCCACTTT
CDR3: CASSSFGTEDSPLHF

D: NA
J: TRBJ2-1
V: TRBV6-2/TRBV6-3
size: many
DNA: TGTGCCAGCAGCGGGGGTAGCTCCTACAATGAGCAGTTCTTC
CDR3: CASSGGSSYNEQFF

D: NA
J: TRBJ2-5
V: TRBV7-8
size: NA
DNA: TGTGCCAGCAGCCTCTTATGGGGTTTATCAGAGACCCAGTACTTC
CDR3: CASSLLWGLSETQYF

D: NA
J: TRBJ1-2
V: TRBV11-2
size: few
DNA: TGTGCCAGCAGCCGTACAAGGGGCGGCGAGCGTGGCTACACCTTC
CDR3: CASSRTRGGERGYTF

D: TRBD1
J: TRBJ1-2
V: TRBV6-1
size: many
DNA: TGTGCCAGCACTCAACAGGGGGGTAATGGCTACACCTTC
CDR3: CASTQQGGNGYTF

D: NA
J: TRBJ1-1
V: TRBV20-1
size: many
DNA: TGCAGTGCTAGGGACCAGAACACTGAAGCTTTCTTT
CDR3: CSARDQNTEAFF

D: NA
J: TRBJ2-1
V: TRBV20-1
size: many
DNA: TGCAGTGCTAGGGGGATCCTCTCCTACAATGAGCAGTTCTTC
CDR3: CSARGILSYNEQFF

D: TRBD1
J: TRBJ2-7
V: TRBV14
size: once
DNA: TGTGCCAGCAGCACCCTCCCGTGGGACAGGGGTCGCCACGAGCAGTACTTC
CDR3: CASSTLPWDRGRHEQYF

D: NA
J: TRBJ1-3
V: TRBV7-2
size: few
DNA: TGTGCCAGCAGCTTAGTTCCGGGATTCTCTGGAAACACCATATATTTT
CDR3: CASSLVPGFSGNTIYF

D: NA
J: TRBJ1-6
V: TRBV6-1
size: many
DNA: TGTGCCACCACGAGCGAAAGGGGGTCACCCCTCCACTTT
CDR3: CATTSERGSPLHF

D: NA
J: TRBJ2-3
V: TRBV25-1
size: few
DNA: TGTGCCAGCAGCGTCGCGGGGATAACAGATACGCAGTATTTT
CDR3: CASSVAGITDTQYF

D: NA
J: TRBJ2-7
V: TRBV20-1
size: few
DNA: TGCAGTGCCCGCGATAATAACTACGAGCAGTACTTC
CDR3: CSARDNNYEQYF

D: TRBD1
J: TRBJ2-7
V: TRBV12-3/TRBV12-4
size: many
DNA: TGTGCCAGCAGTCCAGGGGGCGATGTCTCCTACGAGCAGTACTTC
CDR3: CASSPGGDVSYEQYF

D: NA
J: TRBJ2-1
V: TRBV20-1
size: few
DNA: TGCAGTGCTAGTAACGACCACCTAGGGGGAAATGAGCAGTTCTTC
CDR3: CSASNDHLGGNEQFF

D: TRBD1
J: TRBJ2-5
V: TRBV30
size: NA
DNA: TGTGCCTGGAGTAGGGGACAGGGGGAGGAGACCCAGTACTTC
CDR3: CAWSRGQGEETQYF

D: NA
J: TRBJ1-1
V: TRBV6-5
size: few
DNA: TGTGCCAGCAGTTACGGAGGCCGGGTGAACACTGAAGCTTTCTTT
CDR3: CASSYGGRVNTEAFF

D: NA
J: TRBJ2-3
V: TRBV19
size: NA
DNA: TGTGCCAGTACTCCCCGACACAGCACAGATACGCAGTATTTT
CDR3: CASTPRHSTDTQYF

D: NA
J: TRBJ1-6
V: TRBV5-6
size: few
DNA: TGTGCCAGCAGCACCGGGGGCAAGGGTAATTCACCCCTCCACTTT
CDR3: CASSTGGKGNSPLHF

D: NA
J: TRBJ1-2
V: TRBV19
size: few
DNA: TGTGCCAGTAGTAGAACCACAGGATTCTATGGCTACACCTTC
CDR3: CASSRTTGFYGYTF

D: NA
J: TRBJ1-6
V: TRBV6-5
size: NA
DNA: TGTGCCAGCAGCTACTACACTGGTTGGGATTCACCCCTCCACTTT
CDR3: CASSYYTGWDSPLHF

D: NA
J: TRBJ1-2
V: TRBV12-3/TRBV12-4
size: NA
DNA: TGTGCCAGCAGTTTAGGTCCAGGGAGCTACACCTTC
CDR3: CASSLGPGSYTF

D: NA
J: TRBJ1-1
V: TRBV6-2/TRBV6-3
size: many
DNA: TGTGCCAGCGCCGGGCGGGGGTCGGGGGACACTGAAGCTTTCTTT
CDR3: CASAGRGSGDTEAFF

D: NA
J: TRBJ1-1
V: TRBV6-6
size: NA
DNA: TGTGCCAGTTTATGGGGGAGAAACACTGAAGCTTTCTTT
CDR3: CASLWGRNTEAFF

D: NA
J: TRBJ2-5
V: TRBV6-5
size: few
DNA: TGTGCCAGCCGGAGGGAACAAGAGACCCAGTACTTC
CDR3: CASRREQETQYF